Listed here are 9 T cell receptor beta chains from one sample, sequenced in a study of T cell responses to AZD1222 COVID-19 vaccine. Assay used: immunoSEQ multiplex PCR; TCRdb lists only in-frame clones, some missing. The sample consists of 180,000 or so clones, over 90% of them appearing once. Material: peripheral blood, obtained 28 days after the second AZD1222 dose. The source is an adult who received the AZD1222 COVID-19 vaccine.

The CDR3: CSTIDGLGYTF. The CDR3 bases are TGCAGTACAATCGACGGGCTTGGCTACACCTTC. This chain links TRBV20-1 with TRBJ1-2; no clear D gene. The CDR3 sequence is 11 residues long. Germline CDR1 is DFQATT and CDR2 is SNEGSKA (reference sequence). Trimming took 8 bases from V and 7 from J, leaving 14 bases between them.

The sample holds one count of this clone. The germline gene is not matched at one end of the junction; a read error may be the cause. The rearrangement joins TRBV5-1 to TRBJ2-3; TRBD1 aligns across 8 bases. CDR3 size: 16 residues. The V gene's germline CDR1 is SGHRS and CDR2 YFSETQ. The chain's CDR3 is CASEGQPNSGTGTQYF. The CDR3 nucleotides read TGCGCCAGCGAAGGCCAACCAAACTCCGGGACAGGTACGCAGTATTTT.

The CDR3 nucleotides read TGTGCCATCAGGGACACGAACACCGGGGAGCTGTTTTTT. It yields the protein CAIRDTNTGELFF. The rearrangement uses TRBV10-3 and TRBJ2-2; weak D call: TRBD1 (5 bases). CDR1 ENHRY and CDR2 SYGVKD come from the germline V gene. With 6 bases removed from V and 0 bases from J, the gap between germline ends came to 5 bases. The length of the CDR3 is 13 residues.

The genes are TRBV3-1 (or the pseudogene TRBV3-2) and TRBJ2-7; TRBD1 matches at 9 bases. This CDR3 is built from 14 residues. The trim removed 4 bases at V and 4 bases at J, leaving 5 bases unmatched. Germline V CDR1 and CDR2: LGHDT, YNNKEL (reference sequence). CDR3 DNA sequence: TGTGCCAGCAGCCTTGGGACAGGGCGGTACGAGCAGTACTTC. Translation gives CASSLGTGRYEQYF.

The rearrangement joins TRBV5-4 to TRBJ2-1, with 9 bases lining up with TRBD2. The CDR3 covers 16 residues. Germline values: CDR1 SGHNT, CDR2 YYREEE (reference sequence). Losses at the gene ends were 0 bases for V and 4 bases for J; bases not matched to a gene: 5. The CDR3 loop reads CASSLASSGEYNEQFF. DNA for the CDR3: TGTGCCAGCAGCTTGGCCTCTAGCGGGGAATACAATGAGCAGTTCTTC.

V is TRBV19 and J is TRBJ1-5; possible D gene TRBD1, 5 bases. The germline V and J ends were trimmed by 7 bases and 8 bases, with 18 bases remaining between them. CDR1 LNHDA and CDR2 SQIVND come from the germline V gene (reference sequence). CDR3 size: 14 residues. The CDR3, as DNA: TGTGCCAGTAACGCCCTGGGGGTAAGGGAGCCCCAGCATTTT. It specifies CASNALGVREPQHF.

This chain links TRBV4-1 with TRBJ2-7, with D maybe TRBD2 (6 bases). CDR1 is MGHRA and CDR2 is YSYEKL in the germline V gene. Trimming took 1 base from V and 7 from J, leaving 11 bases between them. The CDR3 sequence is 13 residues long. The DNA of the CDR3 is TGCGCCAGCAGCCAAGGGGCGGGGCGGGAGCAGTACTTC. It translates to CASSQGAGREQYF.

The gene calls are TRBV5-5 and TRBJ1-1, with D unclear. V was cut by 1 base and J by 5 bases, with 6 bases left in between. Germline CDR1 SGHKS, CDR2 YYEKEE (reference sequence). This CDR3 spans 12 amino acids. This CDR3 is CASSLHETEAFF. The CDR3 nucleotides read TGTGCCAGCAGCTTGCACGAAACTGAAGCTTTCTTT.

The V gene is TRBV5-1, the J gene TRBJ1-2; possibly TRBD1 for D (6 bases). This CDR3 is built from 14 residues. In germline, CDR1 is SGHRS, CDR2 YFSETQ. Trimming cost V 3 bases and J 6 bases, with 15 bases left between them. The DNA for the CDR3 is TGCGCCAGCAGCTCCCCAGGGGCGGGGAATGGCTACACCTTC. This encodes CASSSPGAGNGYTF.